A single sample gave rise to the 31 T cell receptor beta chains below, sequenced in a study of blood T cells in healthy people across ages. With a J-beta primer mix and a sample-barcoded 5' primer, a second PCR ran about 7 to 12 cycles. TCRdb recomputed calls from the 5' RACE reads with MiXCR, one row per CDR3 protein. There are over 1,200,000 distinct CDR3 sequences in the sample; roughly 60% occur only once, and 6.5% to 8.5% lies in the top ten. Source material: blood. The receptors shown here come from a man aged 18 to 29 in good health.

The gene calls are TRBV30 and TRBJ1-4; the D gene is possibly TRBD1 (5 bases). The CDR3 has 16 amino acids. Germline-derived CDR1 and CDR2 are GTSNPN and SVGIG (reference sequence). Trimming left V 0 bases short and J 0 bases short, with 11 bases between. The CDR3 region is CAWSVRQSPTNEKLFF. CDR3 nucleotide sequence: TGTGCCTGGAGTGTACGACAGTCACCAACTAATGAAAAACTGTTTTTT.

This chain joins TRBV4-1 and TRBJ1-2; 7 bases match TRBD1. Per the germline V gene, CDR1 is MGHRA and CDR2 is YSYEKL. The CDR3 covers 15 residues. J lost 4 bases, V lost 0 bases, and 5 bases had no gene match. The DNA of the CDR3 is TGCGCCAGCAGCCAAGAGGGACAGTCTGGCTATGGCTACACCTTC. Amino acids: CASSQEGQSGYGYTF.

In this sample, this clonotype turned up a few times. This chain uses TRBV15 with TRBJ2-7; D gene uncertain. CDR3 length: 11 amino acids. CDR1 and CDR2 (germline): LNHNV, YYDKDF (reference sequence). Trimming removed 6 bases at V and 3 bases at J, with 6 bases between. CDR3 in DNA: TGTGCCACCAGATCCAACTACGAGCAGTACTTC. Translating gives CATRSNYEQYF. Variable domain in full (rest from reference TRBV15 and TRBJ2-7): DAMVIQNPRYQVTQFGKPVTLSCSQTLNHNVMYWYQQKSSQAPKLLFHYYDKDFNNEADTPDNFQSRRPNTSFCFLDIRSPGLGDTAMYLCATRSNYEQYFGPGTRLTVT.

The J gene is TRBJ1-2, the V gene TRBV28, with no clear D. V lost 6 bases to trimming and J lost 8 bases, with 13 bases between them. The CDR3 loop spans 12 amino acids. Germline V gives CDR1 MDHEN, CDR2 SYDVKM. In DNA form, the CDR3 reads TGTGCCAGCAGGGAGACCCCCTACGGCTACACCTTC. Translation gives CASRETPYGYTF.

A single count supports this clonotype. The chain's CDR3 is CASSLGDRNNYGYTF. The CDR3 DNA follows: TGTGCCAGCAGTTTGGGGGACAGAAATAACTATGGCTACACCTTC. The V and J genes are TRBV12-3 or TRBV12-4 and TRBJ1-2; TRBD1 aligns across 7 bases. J lost 1 base, V lost 3 bases, and 5 bases had no gene match. The CDR3 length is 15 residues.

This chain joins TRBV10-3 and TRBJ1-5, with 10 bases identical to TRBD1. CDR3 length: 15 amino acids. The J segment lost 7 bases and the V segment lost 6 bases, leaving 9 bases of the junction unmatched. Germline CDR1 reads ENHRY; CDR2 reads SYGVKD. This CDR3 reads CAIRAGDRGMQPQHF. The CDR3 DNA is TGTGCCATCAGGGCGGGGGACAGGGGAATGCAGCCCCAGCATTTT.

This clonotype was recorded only once. The V and J genes are TRBV6-1 and TRBJ2-1, with TRBD1 as a possible D gene (5 bases). Per germline, CDR1 MNHNS and CDR2 SASEGT. Trimming shortened V by 5 bases and J by 8 bases, and 7 bases separated the two germline ends. This CDR3 comprises 11 residues. CDR3 residues: CASSKGHEQFF. The CDR3 DNA follows: TGTGCCAGCAGTAAGGGGCATGAGCAGTTCTTC.

This clonotype was seen many times. The chain carries TRBV6-1 and TRBJ2-3; 11 bases fit TRBD2. The junction had 1 base not matched to a gene; V was cut back by 1 base and J by 4 bases. The CDR3 has 15 amino acids. The germline CDR1 and CDR2 sequences are MNHNS and SASEGT. CDR3 in amino acids: CASSEVAGGPDTQYF. In DNA form, the CDR3 reads TGTGCCAGCAGTGAAGTAGCGGGGGGGCCAGATACGCAGTATTTT.

V and J are TRBV29-1 and TRBJ2-7; D gene uncertain. The CDR3 has 13 residues. V was trimmed by 1 base and J by 3 bases, leaving 10 bases between them. CDR1 is SQVTM and CDR2 is ANQGSEA in the germline V gene. Here the CDR3 DNA reads TGCAGCGTTGAAGGGAAGATAGGCTACGAGCAGTACTTC. The encoded protein is CSVEGKIGYEQYF.

The genes are TRBV13 and TRBJ1-2; D uncertain. Trimming removed 3 bases from V and 4 bases from J, with 12 bases in between. Germline V lookup: CDR1 PRHDT, CDR2 FYEKMQ (reference sequence). The CDR3 is made up of 14 amino acids. The CDR3 loop reads CASSFDSKGYGYTF. The CDR3 nucleotides are TGTGCCAGCAGCTTCGATTCGAAGGGCTATGGCTACACCTTC.

This clonotype has more than one count but fewer than ten. The chain carries TRBV7-2 and TRBJ2-7, with D hard to call. The V gene lost 5 bases and the J gene lost 8 bases, with 13 bases spanning the gap. CDR3 length equals 12 residues. Germline loops: CDR1 SGHTA, CDR2 FQGNSA. DNA for the CDR3: TGTGCCAGCAGCCGCGATGGAGTACAGCAGTACTTC. The encoded protein is CASSRDGVQQYF.

The chain joins TRBV29-1 to TRBJ1-1; 10 bases align to TRBD1. The CDR3 spans 12 residues. Germline trimming cut 7 bases from V and 6 bases from J; bases unmatched to any gene: 5. CDR1 SQVTM and CDR2 ANQGSEA come from the germline V gene. CDR3 DNA sequence: TGCAGCGGGAATGGACAGGGGGCTGAAGCTTTCTTT. Protein: CSGNGQGAEAFF.

The sample holds a few counts of this clonotype. The chain couples TRBV6-2 or TRBV6-3 to TRBJ2-7, with TRBD1 matching 8 bases. V gave up 2 bases and J gave up 2 bases; unmatched junction bases: 5. Germline lookup yields CDR1 MNHEY and CDR2 SVGEGT. The CDR3 length is 15 residues. The CDR3 loop reads CASSYRRGLTYEQYF. CDR3 nucleotide sequence: TGTGCCAGCAGTTACCGCAGGGGGCTCACCTACGAGCAGTACTTC.

The chain joins TRBV4-2 to TRBJ2-3; D call uncertain. The CDR3 sequence is 17 residues long. V lost 2 bases and J lost 0, with 15 bases in between. From germline, CDR1 is LGHNA and CDR2 YNFKEQ. The CDR3 loop reads CASSQLLRQSSTDTQYF. The CDR3 region has the DNA TGTGCCAGCAGCCAATTACTACGTCAATCTAGCACAGATACGCAGTATTTT.

As regards this clonotype: One junction end does not reproduce the germline sequence, and a read error may be involved. The chain is built from TRBV28 and TRBJ2-1; either TRBD1 or TRBD2 may supply D (5 bases each). The CDR3 extends over 15 amino acids. CDR1 is MDHEN and CDR2 is SYDVKM in the germline V gene. The CDR3 DNA sequence: TGTGCCAGCAGACGGGACCCTGCCTCCTACAATGGGCAGTTCTTC. The encoded protein is CASRRDPASYNGQFF.

The rearrangement uses TRBV7-8 and TRBJ2-1, with TRBD2 matching over 13 bases. The CDR3 contains 15 residues. Trimming took 5 bases from V and 8 from J; bases not matched to a gene: 6. Germline V gene sequence: CDR1 SGHVS, CDR2 FQNEAQ. The CDR3 reads CASSRRTSGSYEQFF. The CDR3, as DNA: TGTGCCAGCAGCCGTCGGACTAGCGGGAGTTATGAGCAGTTCTTC.

The rearrangement joins TRBV5-1 to TRBJ2-3; unclear D gene. This CDR3 region has 17 residues. Germline loops: CDR1 SGHRS, CDR2 YFSETQ. Trimming left V 3 bases short and J 3 bases short, with 20 bases between. The CDR3 bases are TGCGCCAGCAGCTCTGGGGTTGTTACGGCACCAACAGATACGCAGTATTTT. It codes for CASSSGVVTAPTDTQYF.

This chain uses TRBV12-5 with TRBJ2-1, with D perhaps assigned TRBD1 or TRBD2 (6 bases each). The CDR3 is made up of 18 amino acids. Germline CDR1 reads LGHNT; CDR2 reads FRNRAP. V was cut by 4 bases and J by 0 bases, with 19 bases left in between. Here the CDR3 reads CASGWVGGWDSSYNEQFF. CDR3 sequence (DNA): TGTGCTAGTGGTTGGGTCGGGGGCTGGGATAGCTCCTACAATGAGCAGTTCTTC.

This chain joins TRBV10-3 and TRBJ1-2, with a possible D match to TRBD1 (6 bases). Trimming took 3 bases from V and 3 from J, leaving 11 bases between them. CDR3 length equals 14 residues. Per germline, CDR1 ENHRY and CDR2 SYGVKD. Here the CDR3 DNA reads TGTGCCATCAGTGACGACAGGTTTTACTATGGCTACACCTTC. Its translation: CAISDDRFYYGYTF.

The chain couples TRBV6-2 or TRBV6-3 to TRBJ2-4; D gene uncertain. TRBJ2-7 explains the end of the DNA better; the J call may be wrong. The CDR3 has 13 amino acids. The germline V gene encodes CDR1 MNHEY and CDR2 SVGEGT. CDR3 protein: CASAPWSPNEQYF. The DNA for the CDR3 is TGTGCCAGTGCACCTTGGAGCCCTAACGAGCAGTACTTC.

As for this clonotype: At one of its ends the junction is not consistent with the germline gene, which may arise from a read error. The chain has TRBV18 and TRBJ2-7, with D unresolved. This CDR3 comprises 13 residues. The germline V gene encodes CDR1 KGHSH and CDR2 LQKENI. CDR3 amino acids: CASAPLGSYEQYF. CDR3 nucleotides: TGTGCCAGCGCACCACTGGGGTCCTACGAGCAGTACTTC.

The CDR3 loop reads CASSLGPRADTQYF. The DNA for the CDR3 is TGTGCCAGCAGCTTAGGCCCACGGGCAGATACGCAGTATTTT. The V and J genes are TRBV13 and TRBJ2-3; no clear D gene. This CDR3 has 14 residues. V gave up 0 bases and J gave up 4 bases, with 8 bases separating them. Germline-derived CDR1 and CDR2 are PRHDT and FYEKMQ (reference sequence).

This chain connects TRBV4-1 to TRBJ2-7; the D is unclear. The CDR3 is 14 residues long. Germline V lookup: CDR1 MGHRA, CDR2 YSYEKL. V lost 5 bases, J lost 0 bases, and 11 bases lay in between. CDR3 DNA sequence: TGCGCCAGCAGCAGCTCCCTGAGCTCCTACGAGCAGTACTTC. It specifies CASSSSLSSYEQYF.

The chain joins TRBV9 to TRBJ2-5; D is perhaps TRBD1 or TRBD2 (5 bases each). TRBJ2-7 matches the DNA end more closely, so the J call is doubtful. Germline V gene lookup returns CDR1 SGDLS and CDR2 YYNGEE. There are 15 residues in the CDR3. The CDR3 sequence: CASSVYEGPSYEQYF. CDR3 nucleotide sequence: TGTGCCAGCAGCGTATACGAGGGACCCTCCTACGAGCAGTACTTC.

The chain uses TRBV4-3 and TRBJ2-1, with D perhaps being TRBD1 or TRBD2 (5 bases each). With 4 bases removed from V and 5 bases from J, the gap between germline ends came to 12 bases. The germline V gene has CDR1 LGHNA and CDR2 YSLEER. CDR3 length: 14 residues. The CDR3 bases are TGCGCCAGCAGCCCCCACGGGGCTAACAATGAGCAGTTCTTC. It codes for CASSPHGANNEQFF.

The CDR3 here is CASSLEQGASKEQYF. CDR3 bases: TGCGCCAGCAGCTTGGAACAGGGGGCGAGTAAAGAGCAGTACTTC. The V call is TRBV5-1, the J call TRBJ2-7; 9 bases map to TRBD1. The germline CDR1 and CDR2 sequences are SGHRS and YFSETQ. This CDR3 is built from 15 residues. Trimming removed 0 bases from V and 7 bases from J; junction bases left unmatched: 8.

This clonotype was counted a few times. The genes are TRBV29-1 and TRBJ1-1, with D uncertain. CDR1 is SQVTM and CDR2 is ANQGSEA in the germline V gene. Between the trimmed V and J ends, which lost 7 bases and 0 bases, there was a span of 9 bases. The CDR3 length is 12 residues. The CDR3 loop is CSADLMNTEAFF. The CDR3 DNA reads as TGCAGCGCCGATCTGATGAACACTGAAGCTTTCTTT.

This clonotype was seen a handful of times. This chain links TRBV14 with TRBJ2-7; 9 bases are a match to TRBD1. CDR1 and CDR2 from the germline V gene are SGHDN and FVKESK. CDR3 length: 15 residues. The ends lost 2 bases at V and 2 bases at J; junction bases unmatched: 4. The CDR3 nucleotides read TGTGCCAGCAGCCAACTCGGGACAGGGCCCTACGAGCAGTACTTC. Translating it yields CASSQLGTGPYEQYF.

This clonotype was found many times. The rearrangement joins TRBV27 to TRBJ2-7; D perhaps matches TRBD1 (5 bases). The V and J ends lost 6 bases and 1 base respectively, with 7 bases between them. The CDR3 has 12 amino acids. The germline V gene has CDR1 MNHEY and CDR2 SMNVEV (reference sequence). CDR3 sequence: CASSSGSYEQYF. Here the CDR3 DNA reads TGTGCCAGCAGCTCAGGGTCCTACGAGCAGTACTTC.

The sample holds one count of this clonotype. The rearrangement joins TRBV7-2 to TRBJ1-5; D gene uncertain. V lost 0 bases and J 4 bases, leaving 13 bases between the germline ends. Looked up from germline, CDR1 is SGHTA and CDR2 is FQGNSA. CDR3 length equals 16 residues. For the CDR3, the DNA is TGTGCCAGCAGCTTAGCGACGGGAGGGTGGAATCAGCCCCAGCATTTT. This gives the protein CASSLATGGWNQPQHF.

In its sample, this clonotype was seen a few times. The chain couples TRBV7-9 to TRBJ2-2; possibly TRBD1 for D (6 bases). V dropped 4 bases and J dropped 3 bases, with 12 bases sitting between them. The CDR3 totals 15 residues. Looked up from germline, CDR1 is SEHNR and CDR2 is FQNEAQ (reference sequence). The CDR3, as DNA: TGTGCCAGCAGCTCTGTACAGGGTTACACCGGGGAGCTGTTTTTT. Protein product: CASSSVQGYTGELFF.